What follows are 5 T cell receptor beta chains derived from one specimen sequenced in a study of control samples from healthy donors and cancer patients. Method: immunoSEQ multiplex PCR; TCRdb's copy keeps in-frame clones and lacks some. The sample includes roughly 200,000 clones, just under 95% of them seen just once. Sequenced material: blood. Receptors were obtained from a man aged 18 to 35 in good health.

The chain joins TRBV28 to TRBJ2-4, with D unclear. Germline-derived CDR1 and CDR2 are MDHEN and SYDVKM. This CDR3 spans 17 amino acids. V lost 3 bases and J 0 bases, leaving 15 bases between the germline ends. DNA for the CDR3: TGTGCCAGCAGTTTTAGACACTTGATAGGAGCCAAAAACATTCAGTACTTC. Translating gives CASSFRHLIGAKNIQYF.

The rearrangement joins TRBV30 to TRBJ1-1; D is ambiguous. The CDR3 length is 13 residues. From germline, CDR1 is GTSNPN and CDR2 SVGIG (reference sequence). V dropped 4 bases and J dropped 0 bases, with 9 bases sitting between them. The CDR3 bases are TGTGCCTGGAATCGGAACTTGAACACTGAAGCTTTCTTT. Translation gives CAWNRNLNTEAFF. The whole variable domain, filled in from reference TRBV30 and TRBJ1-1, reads SQTIHQWPATLVQPVGSPLSLECTVEGTSNPNLYWYRQAAGRGLQLLFYSVGIGQISSEVPQNLSASRPQDRQFILSSKKLLLSDSGFYLCAWNRNLNTEAFFGQGTRLTVV.

This CDR3 is CASSPGFSTDTQYF. The CDR3 DNA reads as TGCGCCAGCAGCCCAGGGTTCAGCACAGATACGCAGTATTTT. V gene TRBV5-1 combines with J gene TRBJ2-3, with D possibly TRBD1 on 5 matching bases. V lost 4 bases to trimming and J lost 0 bases, with 9 bases between them. Germline-derived CDR1 and CDR2 are SGHRS and YFSETQ. The CDR3 extends over 14 amino acids.

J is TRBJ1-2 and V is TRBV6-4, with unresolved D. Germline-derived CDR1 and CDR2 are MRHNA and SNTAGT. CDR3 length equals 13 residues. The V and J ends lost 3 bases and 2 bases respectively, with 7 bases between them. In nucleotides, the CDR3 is TGTGCCAGCAGTGAAGGTCTAAACTATGGCTACACCTTC. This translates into CASSEGLNYGYTF.

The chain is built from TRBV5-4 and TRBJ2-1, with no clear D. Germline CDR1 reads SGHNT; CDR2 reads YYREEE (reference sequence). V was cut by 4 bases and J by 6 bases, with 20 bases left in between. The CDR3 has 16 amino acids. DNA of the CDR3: TGTGCCAGCAGCCCCCGTCCAAGTTCAGAATCCAATGAGCAGTTCTTC. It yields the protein CASSPRPSSESNEQFF.